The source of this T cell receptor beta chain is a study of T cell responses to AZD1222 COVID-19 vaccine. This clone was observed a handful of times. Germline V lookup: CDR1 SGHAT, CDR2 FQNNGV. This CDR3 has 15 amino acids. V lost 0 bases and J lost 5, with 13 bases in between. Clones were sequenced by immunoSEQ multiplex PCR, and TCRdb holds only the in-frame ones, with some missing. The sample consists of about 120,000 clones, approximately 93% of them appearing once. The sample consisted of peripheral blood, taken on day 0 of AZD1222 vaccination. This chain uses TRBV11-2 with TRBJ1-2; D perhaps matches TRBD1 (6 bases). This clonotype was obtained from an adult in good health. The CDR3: CASSLEAGRGYGYTF. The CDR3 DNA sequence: TGTGCCAGCAGCTTAGAGGCCGGCAGGGGTTATGGCTACACCTTC. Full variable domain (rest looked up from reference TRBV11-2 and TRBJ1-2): EAGVAQSPRYKIIEKRQSVAFWCNPISGHATLYWYQQILGQGPKLLIQFQNNGVVDDSQLPKDRFSAERLKGVDSTLKIQPAKLEDSAVYLCASSLEAGRGYGYTFGSGTRLTVV.